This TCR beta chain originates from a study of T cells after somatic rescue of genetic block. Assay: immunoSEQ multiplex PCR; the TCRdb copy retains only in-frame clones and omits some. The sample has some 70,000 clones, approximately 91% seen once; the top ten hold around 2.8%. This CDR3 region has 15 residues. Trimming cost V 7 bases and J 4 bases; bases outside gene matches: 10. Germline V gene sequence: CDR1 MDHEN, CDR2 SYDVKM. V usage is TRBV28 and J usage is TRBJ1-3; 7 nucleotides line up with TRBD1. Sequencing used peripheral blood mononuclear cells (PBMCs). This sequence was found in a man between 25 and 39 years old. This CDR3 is CASTTQGRFGNTIYF. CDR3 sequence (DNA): TGTGCCAGCACGACACAGGGGCGCTTCGGAAACACCATATATTTT.